The clone carrying this TCR beta chain was picked up many times. What it binds is unknown. CDR3-region Arm-PCR and iRepertoire HTBI primers produced the TCR beta libraries. From the multiplex PCR reads, TCRdb called clonotypes with MiXCR, one entry per CDR3 protein. Of 600,000 to 650,000 distinct CDR3 sequences in the sample, under 20% are singletons; the top ten hold 15% to 20%. Sample time point: newly diagnosed GD, antithyroid drugs for less than 3 months. After RNA was extracted from PBMCs, the TCR library was made from it. The sample comes from a study of regulatory T cells in long-lasting Graves disease. Study-level points and caveats: Results may be inaccurate due to the small sample size.

From germline, CDR1 is SEHNR and CDR2 FQNEAQ (reference sequence). V was cut by 5 bases and J by 2 bases, with 15 bases left in between. The CDR3 runs 15 residues. These data also featured in a second study, about T cells in Graves' hyperthyroidism and ophthalmopathy. That work adds: Classification by a 13 V-J model distinguished ophthalmopathy from stable hyperthyroidism.

V and J are TRBV7-9 and TRBJ2-5; D possibly corresponds to TRBD1 (6 bases). The sample here was peripheral blood mononuclear cells (PBMCs), taken at new diagnosis, from a patient treated with antithyroid drugs. The TCR sequence derives from a woman in her thirties with Graves disease. CDR3 sequence reads: CASSPTDSLQETQYF. CDR3 DNA: TGTGCCAGCAGCCCTACGGACAGCCTACAAGAGACCCAGTACTTC.